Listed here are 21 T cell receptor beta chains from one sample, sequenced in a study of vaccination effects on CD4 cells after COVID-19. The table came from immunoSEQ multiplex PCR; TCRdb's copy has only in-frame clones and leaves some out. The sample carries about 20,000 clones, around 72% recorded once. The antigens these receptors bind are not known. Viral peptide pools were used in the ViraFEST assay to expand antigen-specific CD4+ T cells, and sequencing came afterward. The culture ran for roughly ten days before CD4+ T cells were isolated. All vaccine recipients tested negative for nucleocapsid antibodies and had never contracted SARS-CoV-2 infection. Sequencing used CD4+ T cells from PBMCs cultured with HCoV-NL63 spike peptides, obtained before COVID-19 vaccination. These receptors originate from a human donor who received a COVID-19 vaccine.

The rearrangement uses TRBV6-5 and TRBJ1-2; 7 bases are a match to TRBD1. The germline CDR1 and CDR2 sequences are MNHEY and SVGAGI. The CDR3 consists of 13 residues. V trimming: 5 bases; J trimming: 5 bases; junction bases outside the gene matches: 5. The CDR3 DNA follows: TGTGCCAGCAGTAAACAGGGGAGGTATGGCTACACCTTC. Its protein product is CASSKQGRYGYTF.

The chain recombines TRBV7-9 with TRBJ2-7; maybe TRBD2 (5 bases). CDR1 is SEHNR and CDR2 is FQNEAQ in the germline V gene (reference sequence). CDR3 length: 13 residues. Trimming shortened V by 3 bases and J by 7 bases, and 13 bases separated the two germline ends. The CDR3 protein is CASSFEGGVEQYF. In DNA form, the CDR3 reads TGTGCCAGCAGCTTCGAGGGTGGGGTTGAGCAGTACTTC.

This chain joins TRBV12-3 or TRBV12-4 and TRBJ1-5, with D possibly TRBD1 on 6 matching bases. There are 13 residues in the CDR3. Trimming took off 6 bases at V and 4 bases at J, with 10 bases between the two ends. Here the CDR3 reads CASRTTGNQPQHF. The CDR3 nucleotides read TGTGCCAGCAGAACTACAGGGAATCAGCCCCAGCATTTT.

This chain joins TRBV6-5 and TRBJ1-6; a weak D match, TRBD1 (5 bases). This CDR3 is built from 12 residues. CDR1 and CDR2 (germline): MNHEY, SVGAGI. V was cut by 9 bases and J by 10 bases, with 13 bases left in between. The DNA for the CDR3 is TGTGCCAGTCGAAGTGGGGGATCACCCCTCCACTTT. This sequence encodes CASRSGGSPLHF.

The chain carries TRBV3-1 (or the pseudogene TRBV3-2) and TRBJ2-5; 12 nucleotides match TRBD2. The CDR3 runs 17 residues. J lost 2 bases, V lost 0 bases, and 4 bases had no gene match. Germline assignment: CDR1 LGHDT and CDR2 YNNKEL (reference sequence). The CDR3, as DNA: TGTGCCAGCAGCCAAGACCTGGGACTAGCGGGTCAAGAGACCCAGTACTTC. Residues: CASSQDLGLAGQETQYF.

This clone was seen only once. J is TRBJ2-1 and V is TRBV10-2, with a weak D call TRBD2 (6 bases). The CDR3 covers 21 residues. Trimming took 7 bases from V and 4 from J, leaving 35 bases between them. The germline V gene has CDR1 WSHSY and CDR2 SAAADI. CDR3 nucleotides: TGCGCCAGCACCTTCTTGGAGGGACGGACTACTCTACGGCTTAGTTACAATGAGCAGTTCTTC. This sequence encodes CASTFLEGRTTLRLSYNEQFF.

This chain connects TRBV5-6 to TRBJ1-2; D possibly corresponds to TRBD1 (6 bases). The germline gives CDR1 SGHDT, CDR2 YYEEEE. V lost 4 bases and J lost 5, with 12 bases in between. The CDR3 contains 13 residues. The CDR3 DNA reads TGTGCCAGCAGCATTGGACAGTTTTATGGCTACACCTTC. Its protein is CASSIGQFYGYTF. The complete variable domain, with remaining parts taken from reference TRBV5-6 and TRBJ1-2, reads DAGVTQSPTHLIKTRGQQVTLRCSPKSGHDTVSWYQQALGQGPQFIFQYYEEEERQRGNFPDRFSGHQFPNYSSELNVNALLLGDSALYLCASSIGQFYGYTFGSGTRLTVV.

CDR3 coding DNA: TGTGCCAGTAGTCCACTAGCGGGGGGTTCTTTGGCCAAAAACATTCAGTACTTC. This gives the protein CASSPLAGGSLAKNIQYF. The chain couples TRBV19 to TRBJ2-4, with 12 bases lining up with TRBD2. The CDR3 extends over 18 amino acids. The germline V gene has CDR1 LNHDA and CDR2 SQIVND (reference sequence). V gave up 5 bases and J gave up 1 base; unmatched junction bases: 9.

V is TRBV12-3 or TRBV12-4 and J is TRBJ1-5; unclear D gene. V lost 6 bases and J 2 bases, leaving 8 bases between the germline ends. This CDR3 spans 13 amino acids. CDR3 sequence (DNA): TGTGCCAGCAGGGGGAGCGGCAATCAGCCCCAGCATTTT. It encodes CASRGSGNQPQHF.

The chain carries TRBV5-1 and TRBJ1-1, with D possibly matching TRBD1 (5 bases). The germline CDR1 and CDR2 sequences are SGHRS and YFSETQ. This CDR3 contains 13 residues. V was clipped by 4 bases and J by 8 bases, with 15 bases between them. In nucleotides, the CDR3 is TGCGCCAGCAGCAATGAGAGGGGTCTCGAAGCTTTCTTT. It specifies CASSNERGLEAFF.

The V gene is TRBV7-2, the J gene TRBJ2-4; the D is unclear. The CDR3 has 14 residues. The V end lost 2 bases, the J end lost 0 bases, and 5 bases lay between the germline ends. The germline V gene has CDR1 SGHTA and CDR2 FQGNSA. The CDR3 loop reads CASSLSVAKNIQYF. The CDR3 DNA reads TGTGCCAGCAGCTTATCAGTAGCCAAAAACATTCAGTACTTC.

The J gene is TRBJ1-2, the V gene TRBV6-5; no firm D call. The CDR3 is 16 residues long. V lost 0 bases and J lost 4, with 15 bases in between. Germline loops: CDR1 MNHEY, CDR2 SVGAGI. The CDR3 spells CASSYSLNKGSYGYTF. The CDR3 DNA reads TGTGCCAGCAGTTACTCGTTGAACAAGGGCTCCTATGGCTACACCTTC.

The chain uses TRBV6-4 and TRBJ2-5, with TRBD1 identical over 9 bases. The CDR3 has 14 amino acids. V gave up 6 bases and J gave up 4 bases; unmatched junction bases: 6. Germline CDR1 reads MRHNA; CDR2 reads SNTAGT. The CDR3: CASSPQGAGETQYF. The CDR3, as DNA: TGTGCCAGCAGCCCACAGGGGGCAGGAGAGACCCAGTACTTC.

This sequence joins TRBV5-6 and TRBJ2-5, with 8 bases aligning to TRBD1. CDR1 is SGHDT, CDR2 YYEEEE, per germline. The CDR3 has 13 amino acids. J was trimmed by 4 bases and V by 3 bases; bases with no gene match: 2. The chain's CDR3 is CASSWDRLETQYF. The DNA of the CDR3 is TGTGCCAGCAGCTGGGACAGGTTAGAGACCCAGTACTTC.

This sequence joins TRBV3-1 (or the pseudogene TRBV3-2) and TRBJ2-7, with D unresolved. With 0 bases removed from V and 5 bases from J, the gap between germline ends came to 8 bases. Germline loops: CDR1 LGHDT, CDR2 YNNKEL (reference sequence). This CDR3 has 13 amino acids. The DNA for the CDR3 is TGTGCCAGCAGCCAAGATCCTCGCAACGAGCAGTACTTC. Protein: CASSQDPRNEQYF.

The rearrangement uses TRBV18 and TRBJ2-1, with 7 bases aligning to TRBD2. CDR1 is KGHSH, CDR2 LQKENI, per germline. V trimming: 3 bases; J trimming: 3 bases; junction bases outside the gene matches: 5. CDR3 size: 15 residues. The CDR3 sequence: CASSPPSGNYNEQFF. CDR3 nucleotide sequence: TGTGCCAGCTCACCGCCAAGCGGGAACTACAATGAGCAGTTCTTC. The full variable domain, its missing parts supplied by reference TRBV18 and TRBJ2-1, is NAGVMQNPRHLVRRRGQEARLRCSPMKGHSHVYWYRQLPEEGLKFMVYLQKENIIDESGMPKERFSAEFPKEGPSILRIQQVVRGDSAAYFCASSPPSGNYNEQFFGPGTRLTVL.

CDR3 amino acids: CASSQYTAQPEKLFF. The CDR3 region has the DNA TGTGCCAGCAGCCAATACACGGCGCAGCCAGAAAAACTGTTTTTT. This sequence joins TRBV3-1 (or the pseudogene TRBV3-2) and TRBJ1-4; unclear D gene. The CDR3 spans 15 residues. V lost 2 bases and J 8 bases, leaving 15 bases between the germline ends. CDR1 LGHDT and CDR2 YNNKEL come from the germline V gene (reference sequence).

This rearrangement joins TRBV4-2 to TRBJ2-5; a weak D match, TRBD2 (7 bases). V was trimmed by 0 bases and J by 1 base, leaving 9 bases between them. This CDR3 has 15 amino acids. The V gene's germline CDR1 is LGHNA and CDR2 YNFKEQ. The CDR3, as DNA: TGTGCCAGCAGCCAAGATAGGGGGGGCCAAGAGACCCAGTACTTC. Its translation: CASSQDRGGQETQYF.

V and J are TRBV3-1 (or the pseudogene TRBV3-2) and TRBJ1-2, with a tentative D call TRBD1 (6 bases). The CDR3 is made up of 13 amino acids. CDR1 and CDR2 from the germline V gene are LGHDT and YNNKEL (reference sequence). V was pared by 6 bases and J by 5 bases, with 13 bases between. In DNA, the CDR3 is TGTGCCAGCAGTGATGGAGGGGGGTATGGCTACACCTTC. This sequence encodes CASSDGGGYGYTF.

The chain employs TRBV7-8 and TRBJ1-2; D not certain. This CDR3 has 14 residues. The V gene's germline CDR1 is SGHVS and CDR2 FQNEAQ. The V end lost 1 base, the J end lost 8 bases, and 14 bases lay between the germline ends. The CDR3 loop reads CASSLVRRPRGYTF. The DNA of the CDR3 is TGTGCCAGCAGCTTAGTGAGACGGCCCCGGGGCTACACCTTC.

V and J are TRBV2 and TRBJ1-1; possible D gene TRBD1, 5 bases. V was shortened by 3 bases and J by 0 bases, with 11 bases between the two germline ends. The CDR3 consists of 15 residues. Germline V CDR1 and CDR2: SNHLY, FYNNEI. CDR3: CASSDRGLLNTEAFF. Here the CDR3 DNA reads TGTGCCAGCAGTGATCGGGGCCTCTTGAACACTGAAGCTTTCTTT.